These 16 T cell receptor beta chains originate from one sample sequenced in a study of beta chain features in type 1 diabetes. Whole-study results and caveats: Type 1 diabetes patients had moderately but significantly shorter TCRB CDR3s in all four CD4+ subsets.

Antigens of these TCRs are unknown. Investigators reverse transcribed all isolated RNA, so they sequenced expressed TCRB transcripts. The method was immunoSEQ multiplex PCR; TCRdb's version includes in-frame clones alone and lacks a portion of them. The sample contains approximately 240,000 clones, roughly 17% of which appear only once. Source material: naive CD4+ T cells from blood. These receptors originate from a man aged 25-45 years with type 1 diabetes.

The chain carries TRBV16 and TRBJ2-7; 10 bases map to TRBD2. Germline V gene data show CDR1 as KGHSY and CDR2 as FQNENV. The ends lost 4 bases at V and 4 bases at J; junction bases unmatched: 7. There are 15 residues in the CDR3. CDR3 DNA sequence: TGTGCCAGCAGCCTCCGTTTAGCGGGAGGTTACGAGCAGTACTTC. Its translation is CASSLRLAGGYEQYF.

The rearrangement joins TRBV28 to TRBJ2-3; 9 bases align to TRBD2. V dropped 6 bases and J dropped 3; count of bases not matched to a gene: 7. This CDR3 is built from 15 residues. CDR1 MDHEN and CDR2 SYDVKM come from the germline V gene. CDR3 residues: CASSPTSGSTDTQYF. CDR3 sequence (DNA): TGTGCCAGCAGCCCGACTAGCGGATCTACAGATACGCAGTATTTT.

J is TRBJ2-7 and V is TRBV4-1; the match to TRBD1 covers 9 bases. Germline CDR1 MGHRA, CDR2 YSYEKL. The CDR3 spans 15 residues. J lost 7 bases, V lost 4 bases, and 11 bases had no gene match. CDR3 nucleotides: TGCGCCAGCAGCCGAGCCGGGACAGGGTCGGGGGAGCAGTACTTC. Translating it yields CASSRAGTGSGEQYF.

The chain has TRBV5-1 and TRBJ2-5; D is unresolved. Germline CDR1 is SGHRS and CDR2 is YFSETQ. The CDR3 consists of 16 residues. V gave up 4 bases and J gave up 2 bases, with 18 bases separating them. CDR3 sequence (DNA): TGCGCCAGCAGCCAGCAAGCAAGAGCCCAGCAAGAGACCCAGTACTTC. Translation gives CASSQQARAQQETQYF.

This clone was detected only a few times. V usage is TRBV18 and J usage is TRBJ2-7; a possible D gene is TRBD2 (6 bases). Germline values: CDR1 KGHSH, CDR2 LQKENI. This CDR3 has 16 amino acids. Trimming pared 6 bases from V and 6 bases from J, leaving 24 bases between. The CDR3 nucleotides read TGTGCCAGCTCGTTTAACCAGGGCCAAGCCGGGAGCGAGCAGTACTTC. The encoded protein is CASSFNQGQAGSEQYF. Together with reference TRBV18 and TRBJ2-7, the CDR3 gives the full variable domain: NAGVMQNPRHLVRRRGQEARLRCSPMKGHSHVYWYRQLPEEGLKFMVYLQKENIIDESGMPKERFSAEFPKEGPSILRIQQVVRGDSAAYFCASSFNQGQAGSEQYFGPGTRLTVT.

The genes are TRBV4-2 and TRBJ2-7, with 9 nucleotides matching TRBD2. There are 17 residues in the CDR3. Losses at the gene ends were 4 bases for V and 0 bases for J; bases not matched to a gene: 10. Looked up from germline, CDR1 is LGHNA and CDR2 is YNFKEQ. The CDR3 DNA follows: TGTGCCAGCAGCCGGAGACTAGCGGCCGAGAGCTCCTACGAGCAGTACTTC. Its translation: CASSRRLAAESSYEQYF.

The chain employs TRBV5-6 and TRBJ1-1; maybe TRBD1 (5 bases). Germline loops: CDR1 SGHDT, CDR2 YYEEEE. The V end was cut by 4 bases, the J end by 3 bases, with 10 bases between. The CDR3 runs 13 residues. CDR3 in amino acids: CASSPDTDTEAFF. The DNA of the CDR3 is TGTGCCAGCAGCCCGGACACGGACACTGAAGCTTTCTTT.

CDR3 protein: CAWSTELRATGSAGNTIYF. The CDR3 coding sequence is TGTGCCTGGAGTACCGAGTTACGGGCGACAGGGTCCGCAGGAAACACCATATATTTT. The chain joins TRBV30 to TRBJ1-3, with 7 bases aligning to TRBD1. This CDR3 has 19 amino acids. The junction had 20 bases not matched to a gene; V was cut back by 2 bases and J by 4 bases. Per the germline V gene, CDR1 is GTSNPN and CDR2 is SVGIG (reference sequence).

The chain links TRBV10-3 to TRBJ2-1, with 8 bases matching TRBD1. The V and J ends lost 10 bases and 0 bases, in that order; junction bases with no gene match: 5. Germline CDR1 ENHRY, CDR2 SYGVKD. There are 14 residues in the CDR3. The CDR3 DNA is TGTGCCAGCATCGGACAGGGCTCCTACAATGAGCAGTTCTTC. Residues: CASIGQGSYNEQFF.

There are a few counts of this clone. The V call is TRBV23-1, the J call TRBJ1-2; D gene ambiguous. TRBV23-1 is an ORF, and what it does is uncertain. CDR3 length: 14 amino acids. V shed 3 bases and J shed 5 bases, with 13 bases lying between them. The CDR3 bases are TGCGCCAGCAGTCACTCTCGGAGAGATTATGGCTACACCTTC. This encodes CASSHSRRDYGYTF.

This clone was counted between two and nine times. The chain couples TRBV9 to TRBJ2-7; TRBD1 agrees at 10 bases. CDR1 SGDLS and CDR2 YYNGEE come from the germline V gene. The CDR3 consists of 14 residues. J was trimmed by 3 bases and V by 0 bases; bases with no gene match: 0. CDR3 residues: CASSVGDRGYEQYF. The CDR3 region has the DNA TGTGCCAGCAGCGTAGGGGACAGGGGCTACGAGCAGTACTTC.

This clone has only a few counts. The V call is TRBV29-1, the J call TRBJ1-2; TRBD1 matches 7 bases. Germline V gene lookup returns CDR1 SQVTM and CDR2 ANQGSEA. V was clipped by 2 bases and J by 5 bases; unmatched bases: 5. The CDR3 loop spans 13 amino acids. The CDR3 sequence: CSVETGVEYGYTF. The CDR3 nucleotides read TGCAGCGTTGAAACAGGGGTTGAGTATGGCTACACCTTC.

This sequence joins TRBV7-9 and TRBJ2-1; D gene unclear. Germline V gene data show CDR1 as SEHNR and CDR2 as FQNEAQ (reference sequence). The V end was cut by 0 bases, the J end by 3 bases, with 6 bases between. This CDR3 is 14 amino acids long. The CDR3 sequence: CASSLAHGYNEQFF. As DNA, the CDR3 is TGTGCCAGCAGCTTAGCGCACGGCTACAATGAGCAGTTCTTC.

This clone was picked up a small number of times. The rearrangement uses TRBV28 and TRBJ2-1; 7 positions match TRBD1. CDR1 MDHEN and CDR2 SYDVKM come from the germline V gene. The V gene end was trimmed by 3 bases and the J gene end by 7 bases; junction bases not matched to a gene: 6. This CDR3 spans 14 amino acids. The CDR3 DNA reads TGTGCCAGCAGTTTGGGGGACAGAAGAAATGAGCAGTTCTTC. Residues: CASSLGDRRNEQFF.

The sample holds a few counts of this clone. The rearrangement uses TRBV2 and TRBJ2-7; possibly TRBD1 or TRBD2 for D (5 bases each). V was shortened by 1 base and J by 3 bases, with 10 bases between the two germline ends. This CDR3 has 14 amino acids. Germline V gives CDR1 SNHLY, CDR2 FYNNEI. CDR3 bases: TGTGCCAGCAGTGAAGACGGGACGTACTACGAGCAGTACTTC. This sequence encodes CASSEDGTYYEQYF. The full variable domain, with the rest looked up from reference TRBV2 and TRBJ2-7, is EPEVTQTPSHQVTQMGQEVILRCVPISNHLYFYWYRQILGQKVEFLVSFYNNEISEKSEIFDDQFSVERPDGSNFTLKIRSTKLEDSAMYFCASSEDGTYYEQYFGPGTRLTVT.

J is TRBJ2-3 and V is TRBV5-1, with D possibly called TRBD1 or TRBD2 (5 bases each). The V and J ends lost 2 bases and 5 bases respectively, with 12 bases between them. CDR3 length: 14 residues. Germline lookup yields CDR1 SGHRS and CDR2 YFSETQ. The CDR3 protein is CASSFGTAGDTQYF. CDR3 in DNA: TGCGCCAGCAGCTTCGGGACGGCCGGAGATACGCAGTATTTT.